What follows are 14 T cell receptor beta chains derived from one specimen sequenced in a study of blood T cell repertoires in COVID-19. Sequenced by immunoSEQ multiplex PCR; TCRdb stores in-frame clones only, minus some. This table holds roughly 100,000 clones, over 75% found once. The sample comprised peripheral blood. Receptors originate from a woman in her twenties or thirties with acute or convalescent COVID-19.

The chain recombines TRBV5-5 with TRBJ1-2; TRBD1 might be the D (5 bases). In germline, CDR1 is SGHKS, CDR2 YYEKEE (reference sequence). This CDR3 contains 19 residues. V was trimmed by 0 bases and J by 4 bases, leaving 25 bases between them. CDR3 protein: CASSLANLNTRAGGYGYTF. CDR3 DNA: TGTGCCAGCAGCTTGGCCAATCTGAACACCCGGGCCGGGGGCTATGGCTACACCTTC.

Notes on this clone: Other nucleotide sequences from this sample produce the same CDR3. This chain connects TRBV6-5 to TRBJ1-1; D not resolved. Between the trimmed V and J ends, which lost 5 bases and 1 base, there was a span of 2 bases. The CDR3 is 11 amino acids. CDR1 and CDR2 (germline): MNHEY, SVGAGI. The CDR3 spells CASSRNTEAFF. The CDR3 nucleotides are TGTGCCAGCAGTCGGAACACTGAAGCTTTCTTT.

This sequence joins TRBV7-9 and TRBJ1-1; D is unresolved. V was clipped by 4 bases and J by 1 base, with 19 bases between them. This CDR3 region has 17 residues. Germline values: CDR1 SEHNR, CDR2 FQNEAQ (reference sequence). As DNA, the CDR3 is TGTGCCAGCAGCTATTATCTGCCCGGGAGCTGGAACACTGAAGCTTTCTTT. Translated, it gives CASSYYLPGSWNTEAFF.

The V gene is TRBV9, the J gene TRBJ2-3, with D perhaps TRBD2 (6 bases). V was clipped by 0 bases and J by 1 base, with 15 bases between them. CDR3 length: 17 residues. Germline assignment: CDR1 SGDLS and CDR2 YYNGEE. For the CDR3, the DNA is TGTGCCAGCAGCGTAGAAAGTAGCGGCTTGGGCACAGATACGCAGTATTTT. This gives the protein CASSVESSGLGTDTQYF. The full variable domain, in which reference TRBV9 and TRBJ2-3 provide the parts outside the CDR3, is DSGVTQTPKHLITATGQRVTLRCSPRSGDLSVYWYQQSLDQGLQFLIQYYNGEERAKGNILERFSAQQFPDLHSELNLSSLELGDSALYFCASSVESSGLGTDTQYFGPGTRLTVL.

V is TRBV21-1 and J is TRBJ1-1; the listed D gene, TRBD1, was not tested against the DNA. TRBV21-1 is tagged as a pseudogene. This CDR3 region has 15 residues. The CDR3 loop reads CASSKEPDRNTEAFF. CDR3 bases: TGTGCCAGCAGCAAAGAGCCCGACAGGAACACTGAAGCTTTCTTT.

The chain is built from TRBV18 and TRBJ2-3; 11 bases agree with TRBD2. This CDR3 has 15 amino acids. The V gene end was trimmed by 2 bases and the J gene end by 6 bases; junction bases not matched to a gene: 4. The germline V gene encodes CDR1 KGHSH and CDR2 LQKENI. For the CDR3, the DNA is TGTGCCAGCTCACCAGTACTAGCGGGGGCGGATACGCAGTATTTT. Protein sequence: CASSPVLAGADTQYF.

Notes on this clone: Other DNA sequences within the sample encode an identical CDR3. V is TRBV27 and J is TRBJ1-5; TRBD1 matches at 7 bases. This CDR3 contains 14 residues. Per germline, CDR1 MNHEY and CDR2 SMNVEV (reference sequence). The trim removed 5 bases at V and 4 bases at J, leaving 5 bases unmatched. This CDR3 reads CASSPDRANQPQHF. CDR3 nucleotide sequence: TGTGCCAGCAGTCCCGACAGGGCGAATCAGCCCCAGCATTTT.

The V call is TRBV4-1, the J call TRBJ1-2; 7 bases align to TRBD1. This CDR3 comprises 15 residues. V lost 4 bases, J lost 1 base, and 6 bases stayed unmatched. The V gene's germline CDR1 is MGHRA and CDR2 YSYEKL. The CDR3 DNA follows: TGCGCCAGCAGCCCCTCCGACAGGGTTAACTATGGCTACACCTTC. Translating gives CASSPSDRVNYGYTF.

V and J are TRBV10-3 and TRBJ1-2; 11 bases fit TRBD1. The V and J ends lost 3 bases and 8 bases, in that order; junction bases with no gene match: 5. This CDR3 comprises 14 residues. The germline V gene encodes CDR1 ENHRY and CDR2 SYGVKD. The CDR3: CAISEGTGGGGYTF. DNA of the CDR3: TGTGCCATCAGTGAAGGGACAGGGGGAGGGGGCTACACCTTC.

This chain links TRBV27 with TRBJ2-2; a weak D match, TRBD1 (6 bases). Trimming took off 6 bases at V and 1 base at J, with 15 bases between the two ends. The V gene's germline CDR1 is MNHEY and CDR2 SMNVEV (reference sequence). The CDR3 totals 16 residues. The CDR3 region is CASRHHDRRNTGELFF. In nucleotides, the CDR3 is TGTGCCAGCAGACACCACGACAGGCGGAACACCGGGGAGCTGTTTTTT.

V usage is TRBV5-1 and J usage is TRBJ1-5, with 7 bases identical to TRBD1. V lost 5 bases, J lost 0 bases, and 11 bases stayed unmatched. Looked up from germline, CDR1 is SGHRS and CDR2 is YFSETQ. The CDR3 is 17 amino acids. CDR3 protein: CASRHIRQGTSNQPQHF. CDR3 sequence (DNA): TGCGCCAGCAGACATATTAGACAGGGTACTAGCAATCAGCCCCAGCATTTT.

The chain joins TRBV30 to TRBJ2-5; tentatively, D is TRBD1 (6 bases). Germline V gene data show CDR1 as GTSNPN and CDR2 as SVGIG (reference sequence). This CDR3 comprises 12 residues. V was pared by 4 bases and J by 2 bases, with 8 bases between. The CDR3, as DNA: TGTGCCTGGATAGGACAGCAAGAGACCCAGTACTTC. As protein: CAWIGQQETQYF.

The chain is built from TRBV27 and TRBJ1-1; D remains ambiguous. The CDR3 has 13 amino acids. The V gene lost 5 bases and the J gene lost 3 bases, with 10 bases spanning the gap. Germline values: CDR1 MNHEY, CDR2 SMNVEV (reference sequence). Here the CDR3 reads CASSLVTDTEAFF. The CDR3 bases are TGTGCCAGCAGTCTGGTTACAGACACTGAAGCTTTCTTT.

This chain joins TRBV28 and TRBJ1-1; D is possibly TRBD1 (6 bases). The CDR3 has 13 amino acids. Trimming pared 4 bases from V and 7 bases from J, leaving 13 bases between. Germline-derived CDR1 and CDR2 are MDHEN and SYDVKM. CDR3 coding DNA: TGTGCCAGCAGTTGGGGGCCACGATATGAAGCTTTCTTT. It specifies CASSWGPRYEAFF.